The 29 T cell receptor beta chains in this list originate from one sample, sequenced in a study of human CD8 memory T cell subsets. TCR beta libraries were made by UMI-labeled 5' RACE. TCRdb reanalyzed the 5' RACE reads and collapses them to one entry per CDR3 protein, without DNA. The sample table sets out 10,000 to 12,000 distinct CDR3 sequences. The specimen sequenced was CD8+ T cells from PBMCs. These receptors were taken from a human donor in good health.

The rearrangement joins TRBV5-1 to TRBJ1-3. Germline assignment: CDR1 SGHRS and CDR2 YFSETQ. The CDR3 length is 14 residues. CDR3 protein: CASSSSSSGNTIYF.

J is TRBJ1-1 and V is TRBV20-1; TCRdb proposes TRBD1, but this gene call is untestable without DNA. Per germline, CDR1 DFQATT and CDR2 SNEGSKA (reference sequence). The CDR3 consists of 14 residues. CDR3 region: CSARAPGMNTEAFF.

The chain recombines TRBV2 with TRBJ2-7; the TRBD1 assignment by TCRdb is unverifiable without DNA. From germline, CDR1 is SNHLY and CDR2 FYNNEI. This CDR3 spans 15 amino acids. The CDR3 loop is CASSGITGRVYEQYF.

The rearrangement uses TRBV14 and TRBJ1-4; TCRdb's D call of TRBD1 is untestable without DNA. Germline V gene sequence: CDR1 SGHDN, CDR2 FVKESK. The CDR3 runs 15 residues. CDR3 sequence: CASSQDGRGSEKLFF.

The rearrangement links TRBV24-1 to TRBJ1-1; no DNA is available, so the TRBD1 call from TCRdb remains unchecked. From germline, CDR1 is KGHDR and CDR2 SFDVKD. CDR3 size: 13 residues. The CDR3 is CATSHRGDTEAFF.

Considering frequency, this clonotype is medium-sized. The CDR3 spells CASSLVAGGYNSPLHF. This chain joins TRBV12-3 or TRBV12-4 and TRBJ1-6; TCRdb designates TRBD1, a call that cannot be tested without DNA. This CDR3 region has 16 residues.

The chain is built from TRBV28 and TRBJ2-2; TCRdb's assignment of TRBD1 cannot be checked, as there is no DNA. The CDR3 loop spans 14 amino acids. Germline values: CDR1 MDHEN, CDR2 SYDVKM. CDR3 region: CASSLRGNTGELFF.

The J gene is TRBJ1-1, the V gene TRBV12-3 or TRBV12-4; the D call of TRBD1 rests on TCRdb alone, since no DNA is present to check it. The CDR3 extends over 13 amino acids. The CDR3 sequence is CASNWGGRDEAFF.

This chain connects TRBV5-1 to TRBJ2-7; the D call of TRBD1 rests on TCRdb alone, since no DNA is present to check it. The CDR3 length is 14 residues. Germline values: CDR1 SGHRS, CDR2 YFSETQ. The CDR3 is CASSSDRVSYEQYF.

The J gene is TRBJ1-5, the V gene TRBV15; checking the TCRdb D call of TRBD1 is not possible without DNA. Germline CDR1 and CDR2: LNHNV and YYDKDF (reference sequence). This CDR3 comprises 15 residues. The CDR3 spells CATSRAVGANQPQHF.

The chain is built from TRBV7-9 and TRBJ2-1; TCRdb gives TRBD1 as the D gene, but with no DNA this cannot be confirmed. The CDR3 is 15 residues long. In germline, CDR1 is SEHNR, CDR2 FQNEAQ (reference sequence). CDR3 sequence: CASRKKQGAVNEQFF.

The CDR3 sequence: CASSSTGTWEKLFF. The chain recombines TRBV27 with TRBJ1-4; TCRdb proposes TRBD1, but this gene call is untestable without DNA. CDR3 length: 14 residues. CDR1 and CDR2 (germline): MNHEY, SMNVEV (reference sequence).

J is TRBJ1-1 and V is TRBV6-2 or TRBV6-3; the TCRdb call, TRBD1, lacks DNA for checking. This CDR3 spans 14 amino acids. Germline V gene lookup returns CDR1 MNHEY and CDR2 SVGEGT. CDR3 loop: CASSRGGWDTEAFF.

The gene calls are TRBV19 and TRBJ1-1. This CDR3 contains 13 residues. The germline V gene encodes CDR1 LNHDA and CDR2 SQIVND (reference sequence). The chain's CDR3 is CASSIGGGTEAFF.

The genes are TRBV4-3 and TRBJ1-6; as DNA is missing, the TRBD1 call by TCRdb cannot be tested. This CDR3 is 21 amino acids long. CDR1 is LGHNA and CDR2 is YSLEER in the germline V gene. The CDR3 sequence: CASSQDKWDSESLFYNSPLHF.

The J gene is TRBJ1-1, the V gene TRBV27. Germline V gene data show CDR1 as MNHEY and CDR2 as SMNVEV (reference sequence). This CDR3 spans 13 amino acids. This CDR3 is CASSYSQNTEAFF.

The CDR3 region is CASSVSGTGTEAFF. V and J are TRBV5-4 and TRBJ1-1; TCRdb outputs TRBD1, but without DNA this stays unchecked. Germline V CDR1 and CDR2: SGHNT, YYREEE (reference sequence). The CDR3 consists of 14 residues.

The CDR3 reads CASSSGQGAGELFF. This rearrangement joins TRBV7-3 to TRBJ2-2; TCRdb gives TRBD1 as the D gene, but with no DNA this cannot be confirmed. Germline V gene data show CDR1 as SGHTA and CDR2 as FQGTGA. This CDR3 contains 14 residues.

By frequency, this clonotype is medium-sized (0.01 to 0.1%). The CDR3 is CSADTGGNTGELFF. The genes are TRBV29-1 and TRBJ2-2; checking the TCRdb D call of TRBD1 is not possible without DNA. This CDR3 has 14 amino acids. Germline lookup yields CDR1 SQVTM and CDR2 ANQGSEA.

The rearrangement joins TRBV28 to TRBJ1-5; the TCRdb D gene call, TRBD1, has no DNA to confirm it. CDR1 is MDHEN and CDR2 is SYDVKM in the germline V gene. The CDR3 loop spans 14 amino acids. The CDR3 sequence: CASSPQGRKQPQHF.

The chain combines TRBV6-6 with TRBJ1-3; no DNA is available, so the TRBD1 call from TCRdb remains unchecked. The germline V gene has CDR1 MNHNY and CDR2 SVGAGI (reference sequence). The CDR3 consists of 17 residues. The CDR3 region is CASSRGTTGASGNTIYF.

The genes are TRBV28 and TRBJ2-7; TCRdb returns TRBD1, unconfirmable since there is no DNA. The CDR3 is 13 residues long. Germline assignment: CDR1 MDHEN and CDR2 SYDVKM. CDR3 sequence: CASRGTVPYEQYF.

This chain joins TRBV7-9 and TRBJ2-1. Germline V gives CDR1 SEHNR, CDR2 FQNEAQ (reference sequence). CDR3 length equals 14 residues. CDR3 residues: CASSLMAVYNEQFF.

The rearrangement links TRBV7-9 to TRBJ1-1; TCRdb names TRBD1, which stays unverified in the absence of DNA. The CDR3 runs to 13 residues. Germline V gene sequence: CDR1 SEHNR, CDR2 FQNEAQ (reference sequence). CDR3 in amino acids: CASSLEGIAEAFF. Drawing the rest from reference TRBV7-9 and TRBJ1-1, the complete variable domain is DTGVSQNPRHKITKRGQNVTFRCDPISEHNRLYWYRQTLGQGPEFLTYFQNEAQLEKSRLLSDRFSAERPKGSFSTLEIQRTEQGDSAMYLCASSLEGIAEAFFGQGTRLTVV.

CDR3 sequence: CASSPNRGTSYEQYF. The chain is built from TRBV14 and TRBJ2-7; TCRdb returns TRBD1, unconfirmable since there is no DNA. CDR3 length: 15 amino acids. Germline V gene lookup returns CDR1 SGHDN and CDR2 FVKESK.

The chain joins TRBV6-2 or TRBV6-3 to TRBJ1-5; TCRdb names TRBD1, which stays unverified in the absence of DNA. CDR3 length: 14 residues. Germline CDR1 MNHEY, CDR2 SVGEGT. CDR3 region: CASSPGGARQPQHF.

The chain has TRBV7-3 and TRBJ2-2; without DNA, the TCRdb call of TRBD1 cannot be checked. Germline CDR1 reads SGHTA; CDR2 reads FQGTGA. The CDR3 contains 18 residues. The CDR3 region is CASSPVPGQGSTAGELFF.

The chain is built from TRBV29-1 and TRBJ1-2; TCRdb calls TRBD1, which cannot be checked without DNA. Germline CDR1 SQVTM, CDR2 ANQGSEA. CDR3 size: 15 residues. CDR3 sequence reads: CSVADRGAGGDGYTF.

This sequence joins TRBV6-5 and TRBJ2-3. Germline V gene lookup returns CDR1 MNHEY and CDR2 SVGAGI. CDR3 length: 14 residues. The CDR3 sequence is CASRLAASTDTQYF.